A selection of T cell receptor beta chains follows, all from one sample in a study of identifying expanded T cells in peripheral blood. Generated by immunoSEQ multiplex PCR, the TCRdb table keeps only in-frame clones and is missing some. Counted here are tens of thousands of clones, 88% occurring once; the ten biggest clones make up approximately 5%. Specimen: blood. The receptors derive from a person between 18 and 70 years old in good health. Both conserved end residues are part of each CDR3. A D gene is named only where the DNA matches it firmly. A clone size is listed for some rows: how often the clone was seen (once, few, many), or a class if it is expanded.

V: TRBV15; D: NA; size: NA; J: TRBJ1-1; DNA: TGTGCCACCAGTCGCACTACCAGGGCTGGGGATGAAGCTTTCTTT; CDR3: CATSRTTRAGDEAFF
V: TRBV9; D: TRBD2; size: NA; J: TRBJ2-1; DNA: TGTGCCAGCAGCGTAGAGGCCGGGAGGGACTTCAATGAGCAGTTCTTC; CDR3: CASSVEAGRDFNEQFF
V: TRBV27; D: TRBD1; size: NA; J: TRBJ1-4; DNA: TGTGCCAGCCAGGGGGCGATTGGAGAAAAACTGTTTTTT; CDR3: CASQGAIGEKLFF
V: TRBV18; D: TRBD1; size: NA; J: TRBJ1-1; DNA: TGTGCCAGCTCAAGGGGGACAGACCCGAACACTGAAGCTTTCTTT; CDR3: CASSRGTDPNTEAFF
V: TRBV2; D: NA; size: NA; J: TRBJ2-4; DNA: TGTGCCAGCTCCGAAGATCCCCTTGGCGGGGGCCTAGCCAAAAACATTCAGTACTTC; CDR3: CASSEDPLGGGLAKNIQYF
V: TRBV19; D: NA; size: few; J: TRBJ1-1; DNA: TGTGCCAGTAGTGCGTCCCCTCGGGCTTTCTTT; CDR3: CASSASPRAFF
V: TRBV5-1; D: TRBD1; size: NA; J: TRBJ1-4; DNA: TGCGCCAGCAGCGTGGACAGGAGTAATGAAAAACTGTTTTTT; CDR3: CASSVDRSNEKLFF
V: TRBV19; D: NA; size: NA; J: TRBJ1-2; DNA: TGTGCCAGTAGTTTCGACCCTGAGTATTCTGTTTCTGGCTACACCTTC; CDR3: CASSFDPEYSVSGYTF
V: TRBV30; D: NA; size: NA; J: TRBJ1-2; DNA: TGTGCCTGGAGTGTGGGTGGCTTCTACACCTTC; CDR3: CAWSVGGFYTF
V: TRBV18; D: TRBD1; size: NA; J: TRBJ2-1; DNA: TGTGCCAGCTCTAATAGTGGGACAGGGAATGAGCAGTTCTTC; CDR3: CASSNSGTGNEQFF
V: TRBV29-1; D: TRBD1; size: NA; J: TRBJ1-1; DNA: TGCAGCGGGGGACAGGGGATGAACACTGAAGCTTTCTTT; CDR3: CSGGQGMNTEAFF
V: TRBV11-3; D: NA; size: NA; J: TRBJ2-7; DNA: TGTGCCAGCAGCCCTGAGGGTCCGTCCTACGAGCAGTACTTC; CDR3: CASSPEGPSYEQYF
V: TRBV6-1; D: NA; size: NA; J: TRBJ2-7; DNA: TGTGCCAGCACCCAAAGGGCGGGGAGCGGCGAGCAGTACTTC; CDR3: CASTQRAGSGEQYF
V: TRBV19; D: NA; size: NA; J: TRBJ2-5; DNA: TGTGCCAGTACCGGGGATGAGACCCAGTACTTC; CDR3: CASTGDETQYF
V: TRBV2; D: TRBD2; size: few; J: TRBJ2-3; DNA: TGTGCCAGCAGATCGGGACTAGCGGGGTTCGCAGATACGCAGTATTTT; CDR3: CASRSGLAGFADTQYF
V: TRBV11-1; D: NA; size: NA; J: TRBJ2-5; DNA: TGTGCCAGCAGCTTAGGACCCGGGGACCAGTACTTC; CDR3: CASSLGPGDQYF
V: TRBV5-1; D: NA; size: once; J: TRBJ2-2; DNA: TGCGCCAGCAACGCGGCAGTATCGGGAAACACCGGGGAGCTGTTTTTT; CDR3: CASNAAVSGNTGELFF
V: TRBV14; D: NA; size: NA; J: TRBJ1-2; DNA: TGTGCCAGCAGCTTCCATCCCAGGGTCGGCTACACCTTC; CDR3: CASSFHPRVGYTF
V: TRBV11-1; D: NA; size: NA; J: TRBJ1-1; DNA: TGTGCCAGCAGCCCGAAGACAGATCGGGGGACTGAAGCTTTCTTT; CDR3: CASSPKTDRGTEAFF
V: TRBV2; D: NA; size: NA; J: TRBJ2-7; DNA: TGTGCCAGCAGTCGCTTCGATCTCTACGAGCAGTACTTC; CDR3: CASSRFDLYEQYF
V: TRBV9; D: NA; size: NA; J: TRBJ2-1; DNA: TGTGCCAGCAGCGTAACGTTAGGAGGGGGAAGTGAGCAGTTCTTC; CDR3: CASSVTLGGGSEQFF
V: TRBV4-2; D: TRBD2; size: once; J: TRBJ2-3; DNA: TGTGCCAGCAGCCGTGTTGAGGCGGGGGGCGGGGATACGCAGTATTTT; CDR3: CASSRVEAGGGDTQYF
V: TRBV5-1; D: NA; size: NA; J: TRBJ2-2; DNA: TGCGCCAGCAGCCTCGACCAGGTGAGGCGCGGGGAGCTGTTTTTT; CDR3: CASSLDQVRRGELFF
V: TRBV19; D: TRBD1; size: NA; J: TRBJ1-4; DNA: TGTGCCAGTAGTATAGCTTTCCGGACAGGGAATAGAGTCGACGGTGAAAAACTGTTTTTT; CDR3: CASSIAFRTGNRVDGEKLFF
V: TRBV4-1; D: TRBD2; size: NA; J: TRBJ2-7; DNA: TGCGCCAGCAGCCCAGTGCTAGCGGGGGTCGAGCAGTACTTC; CDR3: CASSPVLAGVEQYF
V: TRBV6-5; D: TRBD1; size: NA; J: TRBJ1-6; DNA: TGTGCCAGCAGTTACTCGGGAAGGACAGGGCTATCACCCCTCCACTTT; CDR3: CASSYSGRTGLSPLHF
V: TRBV9; D: NA; size: NA; J: TRBJ1-5; DNA: TGTGCCAGCAGCGTAGACGCCAGGGGCAATCAGCCCCAGCATTTT; CDR3: CASSVDARGNQPQHF
V: TRBV19; D: NA; size: NA; J: TRBJ1-1; DNA: TGTGCCAGTAGTTACGGAGGACGGGGAACTGAAGCTTTCTTT; CDR3: CASSYGGRGTEAFF
V: TRBV5-1; D: NA; size: NA; J: TRBJ2-7; DNA: TGCGCCAGCAGCTTGCAATCAGGGAAGGGCGGCCGGGAGCAGTACTTC; CDR3: CASSLQSGKGGREQYF
V: TRBV6-1; D: TRBD2; size: NA; J: TRBJ2-4; DNA: TGTGCCAGCAGTGAAGATCTAGCGGGGGACCCAATTCAGTACTTC; CDR3: CASSEDLAGDPIQYF
V: TRBV6-1; D: NA; size: NA; J: TRBJ2-1; DNA: TGTGCCAGCAGTAAAGACTACAATGAGCAGTTCTTC; CDR3: CASSKDYNEQFF
V: TRBV13; D: TRBD2; size: NA; J: TRBJ2-2; DNA: TGTGCCAGCAGCGCCGTAGGCGGGGGGGCCACCGGGGAGCTGTTTTTT; CDR3: CASSAVGGGATGELFF
V: TRBV5-1; D: NA; size: NA; J: TRBJ1-1; DNA: TGCGCCAGCAGCTTGCGATCGAACACTGAAGCTTTCTTT; CDR3: CASSLRSNTEAFF
V: TRBV2; D: NA; size: NA; J: TRBJ1-2; DNA: TGTGCCAGCAGTGTGGACAGAAACTATGGCTACACCTTC; CDR3: CASSVDRNYGYTF
V: TRBV2; D: NA; size: NA; J: TRBJ1-4; DNA: TGTGCCAGCAAGTCGGGCCCTCTCCTTGGGGAAAAACTGTTTTTT; CDR3: CASKSGPLLGEKLFF
V: TRBV5-1; D: NA; size: NA; J: TRBJ1-2; DNA: TGCGCCAGCAGCTTGGCAGCGGAATCTAACTATGGCTACACCTTC; CDR3: CASSLAAESNYGYTF
V: TRBV18; D: NA; size: few; J: TRBJ2-7; DNA: TGTGCCAGCTCACCACCGCTACGGGGGATCTCCTACGAGCAGTACTTC; CDR3: CASSPPLRGISYEQYF
V: TRBV19; D: NA; size: NA; J: TRBJ1-2; DNA: TGTGCCAGTAGTATAGAAGCTAACTATGGCTACACCTTC; CDR3: CASSIEANYGYTF
V: TRBV27; D: NA; size: NA; J: TRBJ2-1; DNA: TGTGCCAGCAGTTTAATGAGGGTCAATGAGCAGTTCTTC; CDR3: CASSLMRVNEQFF
V: TRBV19; D: TRBD1; size: few; J: TRBJ2-7; DNA: TGTGCCAGTAGACCGGGACAGGCTATCGGGTACGAGCAGTACTTC; CDR3: CASRPGQAIGYEQYF
V: TRBV7-2; D: TRBD2; size: NA; J: TRBJ2-2; DNA: TGTGCCAGCAGCTTATTAACTAGCGGGGACTCCGCGAACACCGGGGAGCTGTTTTTT; CDR3: CASSLLTSGDSANTGELFF
V: TRBV6-4; D: NA; size: NA; J: TRBJ1-2; DNA: TGTGCCAGCAGTAACAGCCTGGGCTATGGCTACACCTTC; CDR3: CASSNSLGYGYTF
V: TRBV19; D: NA; size: NA; J: TRBJ1-2; DNA: TGTGCCAGTACCCTCGACGGGGTTAACTATGGCTACACCTTC; CDR3: CASTLDGVNYGYTF
V: TRBV30; D: NA; size: NA; J: TRBJ2-1; DNA: TGTGCCTGGAACATGCGCAATGAGCAGTTCTTC; CDR3: CAWNMRNEQFF